This T cell receptor beta chain was recorded in a study of Tregs in tolerant kidney transplant recipients (dated by TCRdb to the late 2010s). Looking at the study overall: The study applied TCRbeta sequencing to find donor-specific regulatory T cells before combined kidney and bone marrow transplantation and then followed those same cells after transplant. Several methods of expanding Tregs specific for an allogeneic donor were compared by TCRbeta repertoire sequencing in 3 healthy controls.

What the study reported, not specific to this receptor: Biological reproducibility was not directly addressed, though technical replication error appeared minimal. The study was constrained by small patient numbers, and validation of the findings is required in larger populations and under other immunosuppression protocols. Expanding Tregs with activated donor B cells appeared to identify the most biologically relevant and donor-specific TCRbeta repertoire.

For TCRbeta CDR3 sequencing, genomic DNA was extracted from sorted cells using the QIAGEN DNeasy Blood and Tissue Kit. High-throughput TCRbeta CDR3 sequencing, which included PCR amplification with bias correction and internal controls, was done commercially through immunoSEQ. The published analysis was carried out like this. Unique productive TCRbeta sequences were defined by CDR3 nucleotide sequence where primers matched, otherwise by CDR3 amino acid sequence with Vbeta and Jbeta genes. To correct for sorting error, sequences found in more than one sorted population at a frequency ratio of 2:1 or less were discarded, and the remaining shared sequences were assigned to the population with the higher frequency. A sequence counted as donor-reactive if, in CFSE-low cells, the sequence had a frequency of at least 0.01% and was expanded at least 5-fold compared with unstimulated cells. Repertoire divergence was quantified by Jensen-Shannon divergence calculated from the top 100 TCRbeta sequences ranked by frequency. For samples with multiple sequencing runs, sorting error was corrected in each run separately before the runs were combined. This immuneACCESS table, as held by TCRdb, lists in-frame sequences with V and J called but not all clones. Of the missing ones, under half trace to an unresolved V gene in checked studies; the others have no known cause. That table furnishes V, J and clone size, whereas the DNA furnished D and trimming. This sample lists roughly 14,000 clones; approximately 92% were detected once. The ten largest clones add up to about an eighth of the sample.

Notes on this clone: This receptor's antigen is unknown. The sample holds no much larger clone one base away, and base qualities are not on file.

The CDR3 covers 15 residues, taking in both the cysteine and the phenylalanine. The sequence is cut down to CDR3 DNA, 45 bases in frame from base 1. V is shortened by 0 bases, J by 1 base, and the region joining them spans 10 bases. The germline V gene gives CDR1 as SGHAT and CDR2 as FQNNGV. Thawed PBMCs were FACS-sorted into unstimulated Tregs (CD4+CD25+CD127-), CD4+ non-Tregs (CD4+CD25-), CD4 cells and CD8 cells. Blood from healthy controls was obtained either from healthy volunteers or as purchased buffy coats. Healthy control blood was processed to PBMCs with a Ficoll density gradient and then cryopreserved, whereas patient PBMCs were collected both before and after transplant.

The sequence came from a human donor in good health. Here the chain combines TRBV11-2 and TRBJ2-7, with a weak D call of TRBD1 (5 bases match). Sample: CD8+ T cells from blood. The CDR3 has the sequence CASSLESRDSYEQYF. DNA sequence: TGTGCCAGCAGCTTAGAGTCCAGGGATTCCTACGAGCAGTACTTC.